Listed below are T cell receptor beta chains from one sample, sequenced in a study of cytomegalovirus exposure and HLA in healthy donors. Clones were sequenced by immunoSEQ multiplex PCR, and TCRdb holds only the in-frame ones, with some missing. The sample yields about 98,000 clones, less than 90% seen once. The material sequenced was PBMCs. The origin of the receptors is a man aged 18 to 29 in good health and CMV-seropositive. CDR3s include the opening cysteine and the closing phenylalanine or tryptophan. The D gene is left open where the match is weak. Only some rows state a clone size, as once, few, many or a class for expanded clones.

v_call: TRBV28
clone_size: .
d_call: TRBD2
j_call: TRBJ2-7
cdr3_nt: TGTGCCAGCAGTTCATCCGGGACTAGCGCCTACGAGCAGTACTTC
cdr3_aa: CASSSSGTSAYEQYF

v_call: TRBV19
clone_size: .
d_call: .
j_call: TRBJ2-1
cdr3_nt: TGTGCCAGTAGTGGTCTAGCTGCTTCCTACAATGAGCAGTTCTTC
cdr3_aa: CASSGLAASYNEQFF

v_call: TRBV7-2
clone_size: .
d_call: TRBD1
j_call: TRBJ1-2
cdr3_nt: TGTGCCAGCAGCTTAAACAGGGGGGGTAACTATGGCTACACCTTC
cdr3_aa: CASSLNRGGNYGYTF

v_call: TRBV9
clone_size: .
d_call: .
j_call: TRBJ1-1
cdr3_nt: TGTGCCAGCAGCGTAGTGTCGACGGGTTACACTGAAGCTTTCTTT
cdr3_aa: CASSVVSTGYTEAFF

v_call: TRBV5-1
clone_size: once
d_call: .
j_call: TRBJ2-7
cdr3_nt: TGCGCCAGCAGCCCTGATGGGACAAATTACGAGCAGTACTTC
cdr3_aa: CASSPDGTNYEQYF

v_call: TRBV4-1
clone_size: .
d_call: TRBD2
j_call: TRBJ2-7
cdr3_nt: TGCGCCAGCAGCCAAACGACTAGCGGATGGGACGAGCAGTACTTC
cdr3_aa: CASSQTTSGWDEQYF

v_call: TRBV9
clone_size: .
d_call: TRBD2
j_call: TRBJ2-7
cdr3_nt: TGTGCCAGCAGCGAACTAGCGGGAGGCTTTTACGAGCAGTACTTC
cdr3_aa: CASSELAGGFYEQYF

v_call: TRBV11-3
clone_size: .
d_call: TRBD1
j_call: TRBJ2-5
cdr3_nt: TGTGCCAGCAGCTTAGGCGACCGGGACAGGGCTCAAGAGACCCAGTACTTC
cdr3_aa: CASSLGDRDRAQETQYF

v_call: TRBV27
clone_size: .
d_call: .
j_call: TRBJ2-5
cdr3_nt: TGTGCCAGCGGGACCGCTCCGGGGGCCCAGTACTTC
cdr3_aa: CASGTAPGAQYF

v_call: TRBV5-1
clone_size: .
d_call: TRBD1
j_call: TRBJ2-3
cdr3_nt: TGCGCCAGCAGCTTTCAAGGGGGCGCAACGGATACGCAGTATTTT
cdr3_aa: CASSFQGGATDTQYF

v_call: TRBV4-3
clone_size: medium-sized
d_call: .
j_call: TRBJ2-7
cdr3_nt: TGCGCCAGCAGCCACCACAAGGTCAGGCTAGCGTTCTACGAGCAGTACTTC
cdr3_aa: CASSHHKVRLAFYEQYF

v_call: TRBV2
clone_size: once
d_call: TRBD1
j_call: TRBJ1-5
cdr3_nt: TGTGCCAGCAACCGTAATACAGGGGGCGGTCAGCCCCAGCATTTT
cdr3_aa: CASNRNTGGGQPQHF

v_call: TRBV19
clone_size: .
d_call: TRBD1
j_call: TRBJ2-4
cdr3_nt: TGTGCCAGTAGTCCTACACCCCAGGGGGCGATCAACATTCAGTACTTC
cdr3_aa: CASSPTPQGAINIQYF

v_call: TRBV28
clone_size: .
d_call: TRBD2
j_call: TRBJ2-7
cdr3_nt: TGTGCCACCACACTAGCGGGAGGGTCCTACGAGCAGTACTTC
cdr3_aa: CATTLAGGSYEQYF

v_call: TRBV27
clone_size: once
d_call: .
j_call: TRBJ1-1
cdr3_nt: TGTGCCAGCAGTTTATCGTACCAGGGCAACCCTGAAGCTTTCTTT
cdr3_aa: CASSLSYQGNPEAFF

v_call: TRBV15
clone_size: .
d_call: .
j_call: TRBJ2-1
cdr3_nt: TGTGCCACCAGCAGAGGTGTTTTCGGGATCTACAATGAGCAGTTCTTC
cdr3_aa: CATSRGVFGIYNEQFF